Shown below are 30 T cell receptor beta chains from a single sample sequenced in a study of technical replicates of blood from several donors. Assay used: immunoSEQ multiplex PCR; TCRdb lists only in-frame clones, some missing. The data hold about 100,000 clones, with about 95% observed a single time. Sequenced sample: T cells isolated from PBMCs. All receptors come from a human donor in good health.

The chain combines TRBV19 with TRBJ2-1, with 14 nucleotides matching TRBD2. Germline CDR1 LNHDA, CDR2 SQIVND (reference sequence). The trim removed 8 bases at V and 6 bases at J, leaving 6 bases unmatched. There are 15 residues in the CDR3. DNA of the CDR3: TGTGCCAGTGTCCGTGGGACTAGCGGGAGCAATGAGCAGTTCTTC. This gives the protein CASVRGTSGSNEQFF. The whole variable domain, remainder taken from reference TRBV19 and TRBJ2-1, is DGGITQSPKYLFRKEGQNVTLSCEQNLNHDAMYWYRQDPGQGLRLIYYSQIVNDFQKGDIAEGYSVSREKKESFPLTVTSAQKNPTAFYLCASVRGTSGSNEQFFGPGTRLTVL.

The rearrangement links TRBV10-3 to TRBJ2-5; D remains unclear. The CDR3 is 12 residues long. V lost 4 bases to trimming and J lost 4 bases, with 7 bases between them. CDR1 and CDR2 (germline): ENHRY, SYGVKD. For the CDR3, the DNA is TGTGCCATCAGTGGGTCACTAGAGACCCAGTACTTC. Its translation: CAISGSLETQYF.

This clone was seen just once. This chain connects TRBV2 to TRBJ2-3; 9 positions match TRBD1. Germline V lookup: CDR1 SNHLY, CDR2 FYNNEI. V was pared by 9 bases and J by 3 bases, with 7 bases of the junction left unmatched. This CDR3 is 14 amino acids long. CDR3 sequence: CASVAGQGTDTQYF. The CDR3 DNA reads as TGTGCCAGTGTTGCGGGACAGGGAACAGATACGCAGTATTTT. Complete variable domain (other parts from reference TRBV2 and TRBJ2-3): EPEVTQTPSHQVTQMGQEVILRCVPISNHLYFYWYRQILGQKVEFLVSFYNNEISEKSEIFDDQFSVERPDGSNFTLKIRSTKLEDSAMYFCASVAGQGTDTQYFGPGTRLTVL.

The chain is built from TRBV28 and TRBJ2-1; tentatively, D is TRBD1 (5 bases). The CDR3 spans 12 residues. The germline V gene has CDR1 MDHEN and CDR2 SYDVKM. V gave up 6 bases and J gave up 9 bases, with 12 bases separating them. The CDR3 reads CASRSRVFEQFF. The DNA of the CDR3 is TGTGCCAGCAGATCCAGGGTTTTTGAGCAGTTCTTC.

The V and J genes are TRBV10-3 and TRBJ1-3, with 9 positions matching TRBD1. From germline, CDR1 is ENHRY and CDR2 SYGVKD. The V gene end was trimmed by 2 bases and the J gene end by 1 base; junction bases not matched to a gene: 12. The CDR3 contains 19 residues. CDR3 DNA: TGTGCCATCAGTGAGGGTTTCTTTGGGACAGGGCTTTCTGGAAACACCATATATTTT. It is translated as CAISEGFFGTGLSGNTIYF.

This chain connects TRBV9 to TRBJ1-1; tentative D call: TRBD1 (6 bases). The V gene lost 2 bases and the J gene lost 4 bases, with 12 bases spanning the gap. Germline V gene data show CDR1 as SGDLS and CDR2 as YYNGEE. The CDR3 spans 14 residues. CDR3 sequence: CASSVDTGSTEAFF. In nucleotides, the CDR3 is TGTGCCAGCAGCGTCGATACAGGGAGCACTGAAGCTTTCTTT.

The CDR3 DNA sequence: TGTGCCAGCAGCCCAAATTCAGACAGGGGCCCTCCGGATACGCAGTATTTT. Amino acids: CASSPNSDRGPPDTQYF. The chain employs TRBV9 and TRBJ2-3; 8 bases agree with TRBD1. The CDR3 runs 17 residues. CDR1 is SGDLS, CDR2 YYNGEE, per germline. With 4 bases clipped from V and 6 bases from J, the junction kept 16 bases outside the gene matches.

This chain links TRBV7-9 with TRBJ2-2; TRBD2 aligns across 8 bases. The CDR3 consists of 15 residues. The junction had 0 bases not matched to a gene; V was cut back by 1 base and J by 2 bases. Looked up from germline, CDR1 is SEHNR and CDR2 is FQNEAQ (reference sequence). The CDR3 reads CASSLGTSNTGELFF. CDR3 sequence (DNA): TGTGCCAGCAGCTTAGGGACTAGCAACACCGGGGAGCTGTTTTTT.

V gene TRBV14 combines with J gene TRBJ2-5; perhaps TRBD1 as D (5 bases). CDR1 SGHDN and CDR2 FVKESK come from the germline V gene. V was cut by 0 bases and J by 1 base, with 9 bases left in between. This CDR3 comprises 15 residues. Written as DNA, the CDR3 is TGTGCCAGCAGCCAAGATTGGGGCCTCCAAGAGACCCAGTACTTC. This encodes CASSQDWGLQETQYF.

This chain links TRBV6-5 with TRBJ2-3; TRBD2 is a possible D gene (5 bases). This CDR3 has 14 amino acids. Germline assignment: CDR1 MNHEY and CDR2 SVGAGI. The V and J ends lost 5 bases and 0 bases respectively, with 9 bases between them. In nucleotides, the CDR3 is TGTGCCAGCAGTAGAGGGAAAAGCACAGATACGCAGTATTTT. Amino acid sequence: CASSRGKSTDTQYF.

The chain is built from TRBV7-9 and TRBJ1-5; D remains unclear. V was pared by 1 base and J by 4 bases, with 5 bases between. Germline CDR1 is SEHNR and CDR2 is FQNEAQ (reference sequence). CDR3 length: 13 residues. The CDR3 nucleotides are TGTGCCAGCAGCTTAGACAGTAATCAGCCCCAGCATTTT. Translated: CASSLDSNQPQHF.

V gene TRBV27 combines with J gene TRBJ2-1; possibly TRBD2 for D (6 bases). V lost 4 bases and J 4 bases, leaving 11 bases between the germline ends. The germline CDR1 and CDR2 sequences are MNHEY and SMNVEV (reference sequence). This CDR3 has 14 residues. CDR3 region: CASSYGSLYNEQFF. CDR3 sequence (DNA): TGTGCCAGCAGTTACGGGAGCTTATACAATGAGCAGTTCTTC.

The V call is TRBV5-1, the J call TRBJ2-7, with 8 bases matching TRBD1. The CDR3 length is 13 residues. In germline, CDR1 is SGHRS, CDR2 YFSETQ. V dropped 5 bases and J dropped 5; count of bases not matched to a gene: 6. The CDR3 protein is CASSFGQGDEQYF. The CDR3 DNA reads as TGCGCCAGCAGTTTTGGACAGGGCGACGAGCAGTACTTC.

This chain joins TRBV6-8 and TRBJ2-7, with TRBD1 matching 12 bases. This CDR3 is built from 17 residues. CDR1 is MNHGY, CDR2 SAAAGT, per germline. With V trimmed by 2 bases and J by 7 bases, 12 bases remained unmatched. The DNA for the CDR3 is TGTGCCAGCAGTTACCCGAGGAGGGGACAGGGGGCAGGGGAGCAGTACTTC. Residues: CASSYPRRGQGAGEQYF.

The V and J genes are TRBV4-1 and TRBJ2-5, with D perhaps matching TRBD1 (6 bases). The V end was cut by 4 bases, the J end by 7 bases, with 13 bases between. The germline gives CDR1 MGHRA, CDR2 YSYEKL. The CDR3 totals 13 residues. The CDR3 loop reads CASSPIAGATQYF. The CDR3 region has the DNA TGCGCCAGCAGCCCCATTGCAGGGGCGACCCAGTACTTC.

The chain recombines TRBV7-7 with TRBJ2-5, with 10 bases that match TRBD1. The V segment lost 5 bases and the J segment 5 bases; nucleotides outside the gene matches: 5. The CDR3 has 14 residues. The V gene's germline CDR1 is SSHAT and CDR2 FNYEAQ (reference sequence). The CDR3 reads CASSRGQGGETQYF. The CDR3 bases are TGTGCCAGCAGCCGCGGACAGGGGGGGGAGACCCAGTACTTC.

This clone was seen only once. CDR3 amino acids: CASSWDSSGNTIYF. The CDR3 DNA follows: TGTGCCAGCAGCTGGGACAGCTCTGGAAACACCATATATTTT. The chain links TRBV28 to TRBJ1-3, with 7 bases matching TRBD1. After removal of 6 bases from V and 0 bases from J, the junction contained 2 bases not matched to a gene. The CDR3 has 14 amino acids. The germline V gene encodes CDR1 MDHEN and CDR2 SYDVKM.

The chain recombines TRBV23-1 with TRBJ1-5, with D maybe TRBD1 (6 bases). TRBV23-1 is given ORF status, its function remaining uncertain. CDR3 length: 15 residues. V dropped 2 bases and J dropped 6 bases, with 14 bases sitting between them. CDR3 sequence: CASSQEDRSFQPQHF. The DNA of the CDR3 is TGCGCCAGCAGTCAAGAGGACAGAAGTTTTCAGCCCCAGCATTTT.

The J gene is TRBJ2-3, the V gene TRBV14; D is ambiguous. This CDR3 contains 18 residues. V lost 0 bases and J lost 0, with 16 bases in between. Germline-derived CDR1 and CDR2 are SGHDN and FVKESK. The CDR3 nucleotides are TGTGCCAGCAGCCAAGACTTGTACAGTCTCTTTAGCACAGATACGCAGTATTTT. Amino acid sequence: CASSQDLYSLFSTDTQYF. Filled out from reference TRBV14 and TRBJ2-3, the complete variable domain reads EAGVTQFPSHSVIEKGQTVTLRCDPISGHDNLYWYRRVMGKEIKFLLHFVKESKQDESGMPNNRFLAERTGGTYSTLKVQPAELEDSGVYFCASSQDLYSLFSTDTQYFGPGTRLTVL.

This rearrangement joins TRBV11-2 to TRBJ1-3; D perhaps matches TRBD1 (6 bases). The CDR3 consists of 13 residues. CDR1 is SGHAT and CDR2 is FQNNGV in the germline V gene. V lost 9 bases to trimming and J lost 4 bases, with 13 bases between them. CDR3 sequence: CASSGQHGNTIYF. In DNA, the CDR3 is TGTGCCAGTAGCGGACAGCACGGAAACACCATATATTTT.

This rearrangement joins TRBV7-3 to TRBJ2-7, with 9 bases lining up with TRBD1. Germline CDR1 and CDR2: SGHTA and FQGTGA. The CDR3 spans 14 residues. Unmatched junction bases numbered 6, after V lost 4 bases and J lost 5 bases. This chain's CDR3 is CASSSGQGRHEQYF. As DNA, the CDR3 is TGTGCCAGCAGCTCTGGACAGGGGAGGCACGAGCAGTACTTC.

V gene TRBV5-6 combines with J gene TRBJ2-5, with 7 bases matching TRBD1. The length of the CDR3 is 13 residues. After removal of 3 bases from V and 5 bases from J, the junction contained 4 bases not matched to a gene. In germline, CDR1 is SGHDT, CDR2 YYEEEE. CDR3 sequence: CASSYRGQETQYF. CDR3 DNA sequence: TGTGCCAGCAGCTATAGGGGGCAGGAGACCCAGTACTTC.

The J gene is TRBJ2-4, the V gene TRBV2, with a tentative D call TRBD2 (5 bases). The V gene lost 7 bases and the J gene lost 0 bases, with 10 bases spanning the gap. From germline, CDR1 is SNHLY and CDR2 FYNNEI. The CDR3 length is 14 residues. The CDR3: CASMGDLAKNIQYF. DNA of the CDR3: TGTGCCAGCATGGGAGATCTAGCCAAAAACATTCAGTACTTC.

V and J are TRBV6-5 and TRBJ2-2; no clear D. Trimming cost V 0 bases and J 3 bases, with 5 bases left between them. Germline V gives CDR1 MNHEY, CDR2 SVGAGI. There are 14 residues in the CDR3. For the CDR3, the DNA is TGTGCCAGCAGTTACTCGTCGTACACCGGGGAGCTGTTTTTT. Translating it yields CASSYSSYTGELFF.

V usage is TRBV19 and J usage is TRBJ2-5, with 7 bases identical to TRBD2. The germline V gene has CDR1 LNHDA and CDR2 SQIVND (reference sequence). The CDR3 has 15 amino acids. V lost 4 bases and J lost 3; bases outside the gene matches: 8. The DNA for the CDR3 is TGTGCCAGTAGTAGCCGGGACTACCATAAAGAGACCCAGTACTTC. Its protein product is CASSSRDYHKETQYF.

The CDR3 loop is CASSPLVVSGRFYEQYF. CDR3 coding DNA: TGCGCCAGCAGCCCCCTGGTAGTTAGCGGAAGATTCTACGAGCAGTACTTC. This chain links TRBV4-1 with TRBJ2-7, with D possibly matching TRBD2 (6 bases). Germline CDR1 MGHRA, CDR2 YSYEKL. The length of the CDR3 is 17 residues. The V gene lost 4 bases and the J gene lost 3 bases, with 22 bases spanning the gap.

This sequence joins TRBV6-1 and TRBJ1-2; weak D call: TRBD1 (5 bases). Germline CDR1 MNHNS, CDR2 SASEGT. The CDR3 is 14 residues long. Trimming removed 4 bases from V and 4 bases from J, with 13 bases in between. In DNA form, the CDR3 reads TGTGCCAGCAGTGGAAGTGGGGGACTCTATGGCTACACCTTC. Translation: CASSGSGGLYGYTF.

In its sample, this clone was seen once. The V call is TRBV7-3, the J call TRBJ2-2, with D tentatively TRBD2 (6 bases). V lost 5 bases and J lost 2, with 9 bases in between. This CDR3 has 14 amino acids. Germline lookup yields CDR1 SGHTA and CDR2 FQGTGA. The DNA for the CDR3 is TGTGCCAGCAGCCGCGGGACTAACACCGGGGAGCTGTTTTTT. It specifies CASSRGTNTGELFF.

There are a few counts of this clone. The chain links TRBV9 to TRBJ2-3, with TRBD2 identical over 8 bases. The CDR3 has 16 residues. Germline V gives CDR1 SGDLS, CDR2 YYNGEE. Unmatched junction bases numbered 7, after V lost 4 bases and J lost 0 bases. The CDR3 spells CASSSTSGGSTDTQYF. CDR3 bases: TGTGCCAGCAGCTCAACAAGCGGGGGAAGCACAGATACGCAGTATTTT.

This clone has a handful of counts. This chain joins TRBV5-1 and TRBJ1-4, with 11 bases that match TRBD1. The CDR3 is made up of 14 amino acids. V dropped 3 bases and J dropped 8; count of bases not matched to a gene: 3. The germline CDR1 and CDR2 sequences are SGHRS and YFSETQ. The DNA for the CDR3 is TGCGCCAGCAGCTGGACAGGGGGCAACGAAAAACTGTTTTTT. Translation gives CASSWTGGNEKLFF.